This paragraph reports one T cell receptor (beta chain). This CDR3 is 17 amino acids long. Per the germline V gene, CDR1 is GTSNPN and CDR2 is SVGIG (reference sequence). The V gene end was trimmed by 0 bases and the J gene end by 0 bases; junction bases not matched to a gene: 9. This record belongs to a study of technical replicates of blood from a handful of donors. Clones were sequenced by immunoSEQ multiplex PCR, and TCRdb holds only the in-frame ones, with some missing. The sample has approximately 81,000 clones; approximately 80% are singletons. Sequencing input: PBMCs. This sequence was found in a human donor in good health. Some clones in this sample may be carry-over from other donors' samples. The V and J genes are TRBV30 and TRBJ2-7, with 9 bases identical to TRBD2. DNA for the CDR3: TGTGCCTGGAGTGTAGATGCTAGCGGGACTAGCTCCTACGAGCAGTACTTC. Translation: CAWSVDASGTSSYEQYF.